What follows are 27 T cell receptor beta chains derived from one specimen sequenced in a study of blood T cells in healthy people across ages. The second PCR ran 7 to 11 cycles with a sample-barcoded 5' primer and J-beta primers. TCRdb redid the calling of the 5' RACE reads with MiXCR, one entry per CDR3 protein. Altogether 550,000 to 800,000 distinct CDR3 sequences are present, less than 40% being singletons, with the ten largest covering 15% to 17%. Source material: blood. Receptor source: a woman of 80 years or more in good health.

In this sample, this clonotype turned up many times. The CDR3 region is CASSQDWGIEQFF. CDR3 bases: TGTGCCAGCAGCCAAGATTGGGGGATTGAGCAGTTCTTC. This chain connects TRBV3-1 to TRBJ2-1, with D perhaps matching TRBD1 or TRBD2 (5 bases each). The CDR3 contains 13 residues. V was cut by 0 bases and J by 9 bases, with 9 bases left in between. Germline V gene sequence: CDR1 LGHDT, CDR2 YNNKEL (reference sequence).

The table lists this clonotype with a count of one. The V and J genes are TRBV5-1 and TRBJ1-2; a weak D match, TRBD1 (5 bases). The V end was cut by 4 bases, the J end by 5 bases, with 15 bases between. Germline assignment: CDR1 SGHRS and CDR2 YFSETQ. This CDR3 region has 14 residues. CDR3 coding DNA: TGCGCCAGCAGCCGTTTGAACAGGAGGTATGGCTACACCTTC. The encoded protein is CASSRLNRRYGYTF.

The chain is built from TRBV5-1 and TRBJ2-7; 11 bases agree with TRBD1. With 2 bases clipped from V and 7 bases from J, the junction kept 8 bases outside the gene matches. This CDR3 has 15 amino acids. Per the germline V gene, CDR1 is SGHRS and CDR2 is YFSETQ. The CDR3 coding sequence is TGCGCCAGCAGCTTAGGGACAGGGGGTAGGGATGAGCAGTACTTC. Translating it yields CASSLGTGGRDEQYF.

This chain uses TRBV12-3 or TRBV12-4 with TRBJ1-2; no clear D gene. The germline V and J ends were trimmed by 6 bases and 1 base, with 9 bases remaining between them. The CDR3 totals 13 residues. In nucleotides, the CDR3 is TGTGCCAGCAGAGAGACCGATAACTATGGCTACACCTTC. Amino acid sequence: CASRETDNYGYTF.

This clonotype showed up many times. V is TRBV20-1 and J is TRBJ2-7, with D perhaps TRBD2 (7 bases). Germline V gene data show CDR1 as DFQATT and CDR2 as SNEGSKA (reference sequence). Trimming pared 7 bases from V and 2 bases from J, leaving 15 bases between. The CDR3 runs 13 residues. This CDR3 is CSEGPGGTYEQYF. CDR3 nucleotide sequence: TGCAGTGAGGGCCCGGGGGGCACCTACGAGCAGTACTTC.

Turning to this clonotype: No conserved phenylalanine or tryptophan ends this CDR3, so it is likely a read error. V usage is TRBV5-1 and J usage is TRBJ2-5, with D unresolved. Trimming removed 0 bases from V and 3 bases from J, with 9 bases in between. The CDR3 extends over 14 amino acids. Germline assignment: CDR1 SGHRS and CDR2 YFSETQ. The CDR3 DNA is TGCGCCAGCAGCTTGGACTCTGGGAAAGAGACCCAGTACAAC. This encodes CASSLDSGKETQYN.

This clonotype was counted between two and nine times. The rearrangement links TRBV5-1 to TRBJ2-1; TRBD2 aligns across 9 bases. This CDR3 is 14 amino acids long. V lost 3 bases and J lost 9; bases outside the gene matches: 7. Germline V lookup: CDR1 SGHRS, CDR2 YFSETQ. The CDR3: CASSWASGVGEQFF. The CDR3, as DNA: TGCGCCAGCAGCTGGGCTAGCGGGGTCGGTGAGCAGTTCTTC.

In its sample, this clonotype was seen a few times. The chain has TRBV9 and TRBJ2-1; weak D call: TRBD2 (6 bases). Germline loops: CDR1 SGDLS, CDR2 YYNGEE. This CDR3 is built from 15 residues. The ends were cut back, 0 bases at V and 8 bases at J, with 15 bases in the middle. CDR3 DNA: TGTGCCAGCAGCGTAGCCGGGACCAGGGACTATGAGCAGTTCTTC. Protein: CASSVAGTRDYEQFF.

The V gene is TRBV7-3, the J gene TRBJ1-1; TRBD1 matches at 9 bases. Germline CDR1 is SGHTA and CDR2 is FQGTGA. The ends lost 5 bases at V and 3 bases at J; junction bases unmatched: 13. This CDR3 is built from 17 residues. The CDR3 sequence is CASSPQRGQGKHTEAFF. For the CDR3, the DNA is TGTGCCAGCAGCCCCCAACGGGGACAGGGAAAACACACTGAAGCTTTCTTT.

At least ten counts were recorded for this clonotype. The chain carries TRBV6-5 and TRBJ2-7; D not resolved. The germline V and J ends were trimmed by 8 bases and 2 bases, with 16 bases remaining between them. CDR3 size: 14 residues. Germline assignment: CDR1 MNHEY and CDR2 SVGAGI. The CDR3 protein is CASSPDRKAYEQYF. In DNA form, the CDR3 reads TGTGCCAGCTCCCCGGATAGAAAAGCCTACGAGCAGTACTTC.

The rearrangement uses TRBV19 and TRBJ2-2, with 7 bases that match TRBD1. Germline lookup yields CDR1 LNHDA and CDR2 SQIVND (reference sequence). V was pared by 3 bases and J by 3 bases, with 7 bases of the junction left unmatched. This CDR3 is built from 16 residues. CDR3 loop: CASSIKGAMYTGELFF. Here the CDR3 DNA reads TGTGCCAGTAGTATCAAGGGGGCCATGTACACCGGGGAGCTGTTTTTT.

This clonotype was counted a few times. The chain combines TRBV30 with TRBJ2-7; TRBD2 might be the D (6 bases). Germline V CDR1 and CDR2: GTSNPN, SVGIG (reference sequence). This CDR3 is built from 12 residues. V dropped 5 bases and J dropped 3 bases, with 11 bases sitting between them. CDR3 nucleotides: TGTGCCTGGTCTGACGGGGGCTACGAGCAGTACTTC. This codes for CAWSDGGYEQYF.

The rearrangement joins TRBV5-1 to TRBJ2-3; D uncertain. The germline V and J ends were trimmed by 1 base and 0 bases, with 9 bases remaining between them. Germline V lookup: CDR1 SGHRS, CDR2 YFSETQ. The CDR3 has 15 residues. The CDR3 DNA reads as TGCGCCAGCAGCTTGCTCCAGGATAGCACAGATACGCAGTATTTT. This encodes CASSLLQDSTDTQYF.

This chain uses TRBV29-1 with TRBJ2-7, with a tentative D call TRBD1 (5 bases). Trimming removed 4 bases from V and 2 bases from J, with 18 bases in between. CDR3 length: 15 amino acids. The germline V gene has CDR1 SQVTM and CDR2 ANQGSEA. CDR3 loop: CSVGGFGRAPYEQYF. DNA for the CDR3: TGCAGCGTTGGGGGCTTTGGTAGGGCACCCTACGAGCAGTACTTC.

The chain carries TRBV20-1 and TRBJ2-3; TRBD2 matches 13 bases. This CDR3 has 14 residues. Germline V lookup: CDR1 DFQATT, CDR2 SNEGSKA (reference sequence). J lost 8 bases, V lost 4 bases, and 6 bases had no gene match. The CDR3 loop reads CSAITSGGASTQYF. In nucleotides, the CDR3 is TGCAGTGCTATTACTAGCGGGGGGGCAAGTACGCAGTATTTT.

The chain joins TRBV29-1 to TRBJ2-1; D unclear. The V gene lost 3 bases and the J gene lost 10 bases, with 10 bases spanning the gap. This CDR3 has 11 amino acids. Germline V gives CDR1 SQVTM, CDR2 ANQGSEA. CDR3 sequence: CSVEQSGEQFF. CDR3 bases: TGCAGCGTTGAGCAGTCGGGCGAGCAGTTCTTC.

As for this clonotype: An end of the junction differs from the germline gene, which may be a read error. The rearrangement uses TRBV5-1 and TRBJ2-1; TRBD2 matches at 9 bases. The CDR3 is 14 residues long. CDR1 is SGHRS and CDR2 is YFSETQ in the germline V gene. The CDR3 DNA is TGCACCAGCAATGGCGGGAGGGCGTACAATGAGCAGTTCTTC. Translating gives CTSNGGRAYNEQFF.

V usage is TRBV4-2 and J usage is TRBJ2-3; D perhaps matches TRBD1 (6 bases). V shed 1 base and J shed 4 bases, with 18 bases lying between them. This CDR3 contains 17 residues. CDR1 LGHNA and CDR2 YNFKEQ come from the germline V gene. The CDR3 reads CASSQGVGGIGADTQYF. The CDR3, as DNA: TGTGCCAGCAGCCAAGGGGTAGGGGGAATCGGCGCAGATACGCAGTATTTT.

This clonotype was picked up a small number of times. The genes are TRBV29-1 and TRBJ1-1; unclear D gene. The V end was cut by 6 bases, the J end by 5 bases, with 13 bases between. Germline lookup yields CDR1 SQVTM and CDR2 ANQGSEA. The CDR3 totals 12 residues. For the CDR3, the DNA is TGCAGCGTCGAAACCATGGGGACTGAAGCTTTCTTT. It specifies CSVETMGTEAFF.

For this clonotype: Since a much larger clone is just one base distant, this may be a read error. The gene calls are TRBV10-3 and TRBJ2-3; either TRBD1 or TRBD2 may fit D (6 bases each). CDR3 size: 17 residues. Trimming shortened V by 4 bases and J by 0 bases, and 17 bases separated the two germline ends. Germline loops: CDR1 ENHRY, CDR2 SYGVKD. The CDR3 coding sequence is TGTGCCATCAGTGGCCAGGGGACTGAGATTAGCACAGATACGCAGTATTTT. Protein product: CAISGQGTEISTDTQYF.

This clonotype was seen a handful of times. The genes are TRBV7-2 and TRBJ1-2; D may be TRBD1 (6 bases). V lost 2 bases, J lost 4 bases, and 14 bases lay in between. CDR3 length: 15 residues. Per germline, CDR1 SGHTA and CDR2 FQGNSA. CDR3 in amino acids: CASSLFWGAGYGYTF. The CDR3, as DNA: TGTGCCAGCAGCTTATTTTGGGGGGCGGGCTATGGCTACACCTTC.

This clonotype was recorded at least ten times. This CDR3 is CASSPSQSTGGLNSNQPQHF. As DNA, the CDR3 is TGTGCCAGCAGCCCTTCCCAATCGACAGGGGGCTTGAATAGCAATCAGCCCCAGCATTTT. The chain couples TRBV7-3 to TRBJ1-5, with 10 nucleotides matching TRBD1. This CDR3 region has 20 residues. Germline assignment: CDR1 SGHTA and CDR2 FQGTGA. The junction had 16 bases not matched to a gene; V was cut back by 5 bases and J by 0 bases.

This chain links TRBV5-1 with TRBJ1-1; the D gene is possibly TRBD1 (5 bases). Germline values: CDR1 SGHRS, CDR2 YFSETQ. The length of the CDR3 is 14 residues. The V end was cut by 5 bases, the J end by 0 bases, with 11 bases between. CDR3 DNA sequence: TGCGCCAGCAGGGAGGCAGGGATGAACACTGAAGCTTTCTTT. It codes for CASREAGMNTEAFF.

This clonotype has at least ten counts. Its ends do not fully match the called genes, so a read error is possible. This sequence joins TRBV5-1 and TRBJ1-4; D remains unclear. Germline assignment: CDR1 SGHRS and CDR2 YFSETQ. This CDR3 region has 14 residues. CDR3 in amino acids: CASSLGGTNEKLFF. The CDR3 region has the DNA TGTGCCAGCAGCTTAGGAGGGACTAATGAAAAACTGTTTTTT.

This chain joins TRBV20-1 and TRBJ1-1; no clear D gene. Per germline, CDR1 DFQATT and CDR2 SNEGSKA (reference sequence). The CDR3 spans 16 residues. V lost 1 base, J lost 1 base, and 16 bases lay in between. The CDR3 DNA follows: TGCAGTGCTAGAGGGCCCCCCCAAGTGGGGAACACTGAAGCTTTCTTT. Encoded protein: CSARGPPQVGNTEAFF.

The chain links TRBV12-3 or TRBV12-4 to TRBJ2-2, with D possibly being TRBD2 (7 bases). This CDR3 is built from 14 residues. V lost 7 bases, J lost 3 bases, and 12 bases lay in between. The CDR3 protein is CASTSGGYTGELFF. CDR3 coding DNA: TGTGCCAGCACCTCGGGGGGCTACACCGGGGAGCTGTTTTTT.

This clonotype was seen a single time. This clone may be a read error of a much larger clone one base away. CDR3 sequence (DNA): TGTGCCAGCAGCTTTGGGAGTATCCAGGGTTATTCACCCCTCCACTTT. Translation: CASSFGSIQGYSPLHF. The chain couples TRBV5-6 to TRBJ1-6; tentative D call: TRBD1 (5 bases). CDR3 length: 16 residues. From germline, CDR1 is SGHDT and CDR2 YYEEEE. The V end was cut by 2 bases, the J end by 8 bases, with 17 bases between.